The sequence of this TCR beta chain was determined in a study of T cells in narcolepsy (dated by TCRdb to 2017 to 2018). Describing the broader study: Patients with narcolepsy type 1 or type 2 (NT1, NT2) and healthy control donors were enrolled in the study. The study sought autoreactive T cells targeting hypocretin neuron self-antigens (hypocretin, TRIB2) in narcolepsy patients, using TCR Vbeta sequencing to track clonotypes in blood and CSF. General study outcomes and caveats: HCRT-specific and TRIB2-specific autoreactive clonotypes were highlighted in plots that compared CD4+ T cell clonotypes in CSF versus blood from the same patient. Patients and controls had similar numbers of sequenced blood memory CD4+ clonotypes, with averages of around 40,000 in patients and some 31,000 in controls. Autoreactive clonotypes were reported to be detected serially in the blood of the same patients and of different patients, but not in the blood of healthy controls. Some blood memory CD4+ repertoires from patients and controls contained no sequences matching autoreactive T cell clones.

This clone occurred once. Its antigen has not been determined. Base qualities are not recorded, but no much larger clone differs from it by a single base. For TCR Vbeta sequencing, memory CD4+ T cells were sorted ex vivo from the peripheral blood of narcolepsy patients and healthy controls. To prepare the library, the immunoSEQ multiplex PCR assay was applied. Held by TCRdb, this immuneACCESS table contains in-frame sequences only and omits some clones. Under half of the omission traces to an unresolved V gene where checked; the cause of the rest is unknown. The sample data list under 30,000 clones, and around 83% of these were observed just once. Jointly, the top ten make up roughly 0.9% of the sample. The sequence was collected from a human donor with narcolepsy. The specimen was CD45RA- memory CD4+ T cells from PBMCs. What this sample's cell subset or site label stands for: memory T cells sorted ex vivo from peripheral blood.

This receptor has the CDR3 CASSAEGNSPLHF. The nucleotide sequence is TGTGCCAGCAGCGCAGAAGGAAATTCACCCCTCCACTTT. The rearrangement joined TRBV11-2 to TRBJ1-6; the D gene is not confidently resolved. The CDR3, cysteine through phenylalanine, is 13 amino acids long. Here the CDR3 DNA is all that survives: 39 bases in frame from base 1. CDR1 and CDR2, looked up from the germline V gene, are SGHAT and FQNNGV. At the junction V is shortened by 5 bases and J by 7 bases, with 9 bases in between.